The clone carrying this T cell receptor (beta chain) was seen a handful of times. This sample was taken from a study of T-cell memory formation after mild COVID-19. 5'RACE primed at constant segments yielded TCR alpha and TCR beta cDNA libraries bearing sample barcodes and UMIs. One entry per CDR3 protein, called by TCRdb with MiXCR from the 5' RACE reads. The table records roughly 400,000 distinct CDR3 sequences, roughly 24% of them present only once. Per germline, CDR1 MNHNY and CDR2 SVGAGI (reference sequence). The V end lost 2 bases, the J end lost 5 bases, and 6 bases lay between the germline ends. The CDR3 has 12 amino acids.

The V and J genes are TRBV6-6 and TRBJ2-5; D not resolved. The receptor was derived from an adult woman who had mild COVID-19 (a few samples of this study predate the infection). Cell type and time point are not known. The sample consisted of PBMCs or a T cell subset sorted from them (not recorded which). The CDR3, as DNA: TGTGCCAGCAGTTACGATGGGGAGACCCAGTACTTC. Translation gives CASSYDGETQYF.